A single sample gave rise to the 8 T cell receptor beta chains below, sequenced in a study of blood T cell repertoires in COVID-19 (dated by TCRdb to about 2020). The library was built by means of the immunoSEQ multiplex PCR assay. TCRdb took this table from immuneACCESS and kept in-frame rearrangements with V and J called. Such tables lack part of the clones; where checked against another copy, unresolved V genes explain under half of the gap, and the rest is unexplained. Here the sample has approximately 110,000 clones; roughly 83% occur a single time. Approximately 5.3% of the sample lies in the top ten. Sequencing was carried out using peripheral blood. All receptors come from a human donor in a cohort sampled during active COVID-19.

The V gene is TRBV11-3, the J gene TRBJ2-5; perhaps TRBD1 as D (6 bases). This CDR3 has 14 residues. Trimming took off 9 bases at V and 2 bases at J, with 16 bases between the two ends. Germline CDR1 reads SGHNT; CDR2 reads YENEEA. The CDR3 is CARTLVGQQETQYF. The CDR3 DNA sequence: TGTGCCAGGACATTAGTGGGACAACAAGAGACCCAGTACTTC.

The chain employs TRBV19 and TRBJ2-2, with 8 bases identical to TRBD1. Germline CDR1 reads LNHDA; CDR2 reads SQIVND (reference sequence). The V and J ends lost 9 bases and 7 bases, in that order; junction bases with no gene match: 7. The CDR3 consists of 13 residues. CDR3: CASRGQGHGELFF. CDR3 nucleotide sequence: TGTGCCAGCCGCGGACAGGGCCACGGGGAGCTGTTTTTT. Looking up the rest from reference TRBV19 and TRBJ2-2 gives the full variable domain: DGGITQSPKYLFRKEGQNVTLSCEQNLNHDAMYWYRQDPGQGLRLIYYSQIVNDFQKGDIAEGYSVSREKKESFPLTVTSAQKNPTAFYLCASRGQGHGELFFGEGSRLTVL.

This clone appeared once. The chain joins TRBV2 to TRBJ2-1, with 14 bases identical to TRBD2. The CDR3 has 15 amino acids. Germline V gene sequence: CDR1 SNHLY, CDR2 FYNNEI. Losses at the gene ends were 9 bases for V and 9 bases for J; bases not matched to a gene: 10. CDR3 sequence: CARDSGTSGSIEQFF. The CDR3 DNA reads TGTGCCAGGGATTCCGGGACTAGCGGGAGCATTGAGCAGTTCTTC.

The V gene is TRBV5-1, the J gene TRBJ1-1, with TRBD1 identical over 12 bases. Germline CDR1 reads SGHRS; CDR2 reads YFSETQ. This CDR3 is built from 15 residues. Trimming took 3 bases from V and 5 from J; bases not matched to a gene: 5. The CDR3 nucleotides are TGCGCCAGCAGCTCCGGGACAGGGGGCTGGACTGAAGCTTTCTTT. Translation: CASSSGTGGWTEAFF.

The gene calls are TRBV28 and TRBJ2-3, with TRBD1 matching over 7 bases. The V gene's germline CDR1 is MDHEN and CDR2 SYDVKM. The ends lost 6 bases at V and 2 bases at J; junction bases unmatched: 5. This CDR3 is 14 amino acids long. CDR3 protein: CASRYRGLTDTQYF. In DNA form, the CDR3 reads TGTGCCAGCAGGTACAGGGGCCTCACAGATACGCAGTATTTT.

The J gene is TRBJ2-4, the V gene TRBV7-2, with TRBD2 matching 8 bases. The trim removed 3 bases at V and 15 bases at J, leaving 16 bases unmatched. CDR1 and CDR2 from the germline V gene are SGHTA and FQGNSA. The CDR3 covers 15 residues. The CDR3 loop reads CASSFTGTRGELGYF. The CDR3 nucleotides read TGTGCCAGCAGCTTTACCGGGACTAGGGGCGAATTGGGGTACTTC.

CDR3 protein: CASSVAADGYEQYF. In nucleotides, the CDR3 is TGTGCCAGCAGCGTAGCCGCCGACGGGTACGAGCAGTACTTC. The V gene is TRBV9, the J gene TRBJ2-7; no reliable D call. Germline V gene sequence: CDR1 SGDLS, CDR2 YYNGEE. V was shortened by 0 bases and J by 4 bases, with 11 bases between the two germline ends. The CDR3 is 14 amino acids.

The chain employs TRBV7-6 and TRBJ2-1; 10 nucleotides align to TRBD2. Germline CDR1 and CDR2: SGHVS and FNYEAQ. Trimming removed 5 bases from V and 4 bases from J; junction bases left unmatched: 5. The CDR3 loop spans 15 amino acids. The CDR3 here is CASSPGLAVYNEQFF. CDR3 DNA sequence: TGTGCCAGCAGCCCAGGACTAGCGGTATACAATGAGCAGTTCTTC.